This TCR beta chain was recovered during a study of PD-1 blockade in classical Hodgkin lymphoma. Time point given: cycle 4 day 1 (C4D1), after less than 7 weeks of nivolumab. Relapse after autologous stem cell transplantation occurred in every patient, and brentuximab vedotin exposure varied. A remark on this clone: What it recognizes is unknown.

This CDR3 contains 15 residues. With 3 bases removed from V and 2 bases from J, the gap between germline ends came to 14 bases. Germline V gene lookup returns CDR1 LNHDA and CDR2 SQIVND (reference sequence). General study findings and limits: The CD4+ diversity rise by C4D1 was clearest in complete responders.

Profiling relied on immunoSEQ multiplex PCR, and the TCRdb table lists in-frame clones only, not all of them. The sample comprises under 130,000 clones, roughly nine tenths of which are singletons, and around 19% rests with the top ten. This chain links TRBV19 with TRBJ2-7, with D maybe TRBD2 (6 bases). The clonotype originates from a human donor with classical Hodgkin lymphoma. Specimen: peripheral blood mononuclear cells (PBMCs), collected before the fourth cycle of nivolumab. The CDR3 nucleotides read TGTGCCAGTAGTATCCCCGGGCGGGGAACCTACGAGCAGTACTTC. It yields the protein CASSIPGRGTYEQYF.